The rows below give T cell receptor beta chains drawn from one sample of a study. TCRdb passed the 5' RACE reads through MiXCR, listing each CDR3 protein once. The table lists tens of thousands of distinct CDR3 sequences, 20% to 25% of them singletons, with more than 2.5% in the top ten. The specimen sequenced was memory CD4+ T cells sorted from a lymph node. Receptors originate from a female donor with breast cancer. The conserved cysteine and the conserved F or W are not part of the CDR3 here. D genes are given only for firm matches. Not all rows give a size; the values are once, few, many and, for expanded clones, a class.

ASSLWGRGEKLF,TRBV5-1,few,NA
ASWEGYSNQPQH,TRBV6-2/TRBV6-3,few,NA
ASSSRTGQPQH,TRBV5-5,many,TRBD1
ASGTGAYNEQF,TRBV28,NA,NA
SGGENTEAF,TRBV29-1,NA,NA
ASRRAGTKSTEAF,TRBV4-2,NA,NA
ASSLGQLRETQY,TRBV5-1,many,NA
ATSDLNRVF,TRBV24-1,many,NA
ASRRGVLNTEAF,TRBV6-5,NA,NA
SVGWQEGTQY,TRBV29-1,many,NA
ASSRTSGKGEQF,TRBV11-1,NA,TRBD2
SARVFLGETQY,TRBV20-1,few,NA
ASSLDGAGGDEQF,TRBV11-3,many,TRBD2
ASSLTSGSSYNEQF,TRBV28,NA,TRBD2
ASSSGGGTEAF,TRBV7-2,few,NA